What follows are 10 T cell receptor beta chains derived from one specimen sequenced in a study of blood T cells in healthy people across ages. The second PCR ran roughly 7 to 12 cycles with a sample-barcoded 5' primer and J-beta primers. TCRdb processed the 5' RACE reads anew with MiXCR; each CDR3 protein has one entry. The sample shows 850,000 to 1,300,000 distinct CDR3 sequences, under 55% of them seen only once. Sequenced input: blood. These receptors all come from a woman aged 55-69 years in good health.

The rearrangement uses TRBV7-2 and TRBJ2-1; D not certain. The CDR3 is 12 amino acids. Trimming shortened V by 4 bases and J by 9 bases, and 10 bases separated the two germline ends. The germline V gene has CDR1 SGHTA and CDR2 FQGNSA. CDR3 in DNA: TGTGCCAGCAGCTGGCGACTGGTTGAGCAGTTCTTC. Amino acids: CASSWRLVEQFF.

CDR3 DNA: TGTGCCAGCAGTTTCTCCCTAAGGGCCATCTCCTACAATGAGCAGTTCTTC. This codes for CASSFSLRAISYNEQFF. The chain has TRBV12-3 or TRBV12-4 and TRBJ2-1, with no clear D. The length of the CDR3 is 17 residues. Trimming shortened V by 3 bases and J by 0 bases, and 15 bases separated the two germline ends.

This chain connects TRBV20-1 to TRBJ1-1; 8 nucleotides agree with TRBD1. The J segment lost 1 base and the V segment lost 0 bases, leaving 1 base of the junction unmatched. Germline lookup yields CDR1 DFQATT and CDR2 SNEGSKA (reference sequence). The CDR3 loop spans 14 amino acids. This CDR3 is CSARDQGANTEAFF. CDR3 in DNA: TGCAGTGCTAGAGATCAGGGGGCGAACACTGAAGCTTTCTTT.

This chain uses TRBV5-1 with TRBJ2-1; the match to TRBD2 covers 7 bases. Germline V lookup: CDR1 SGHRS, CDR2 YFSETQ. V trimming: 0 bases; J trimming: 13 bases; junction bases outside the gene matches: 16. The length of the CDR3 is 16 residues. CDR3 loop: CASSLGETGGGPFQFF. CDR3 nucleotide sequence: TGCGCCAGCAGCTTGGGAGAAACGGGGGGAGGGCCGTTTCAGTTCTTC.

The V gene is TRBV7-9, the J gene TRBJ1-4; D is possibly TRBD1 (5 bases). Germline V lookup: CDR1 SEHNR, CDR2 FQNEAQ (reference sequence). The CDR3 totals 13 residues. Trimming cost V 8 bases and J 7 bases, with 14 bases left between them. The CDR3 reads CASGIDSAEKLFF. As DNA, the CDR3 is TGTGCCAGCGGCATTGACAGTGCTGAAAAACTGTTTTTT.

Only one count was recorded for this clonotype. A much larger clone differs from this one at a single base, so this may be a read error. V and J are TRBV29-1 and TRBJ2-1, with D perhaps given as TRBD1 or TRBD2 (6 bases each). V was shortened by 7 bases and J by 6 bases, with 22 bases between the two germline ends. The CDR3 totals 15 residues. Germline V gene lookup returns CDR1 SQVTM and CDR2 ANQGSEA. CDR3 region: CSAEGGAHIGNEQFF. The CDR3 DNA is TGCAGCGCCGAGGGGGGTGCCCATATCGGCAATGAGCAGTTCTTC.

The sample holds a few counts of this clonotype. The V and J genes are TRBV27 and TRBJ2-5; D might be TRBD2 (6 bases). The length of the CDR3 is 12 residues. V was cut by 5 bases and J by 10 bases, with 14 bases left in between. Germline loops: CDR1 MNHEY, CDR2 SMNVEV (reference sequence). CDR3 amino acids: CASSPGGGSQYF. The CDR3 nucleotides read TGTGCCAGCAGTCCCGGGGGTGGTAGCCAGTACTTC.

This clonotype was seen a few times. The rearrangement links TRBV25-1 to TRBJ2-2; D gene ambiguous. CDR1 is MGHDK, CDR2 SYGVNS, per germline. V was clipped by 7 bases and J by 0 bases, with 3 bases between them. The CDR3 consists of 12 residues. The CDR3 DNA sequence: TGTGCCAGCACCCCGAACACCGGGGAGCTGTTTTTT. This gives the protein CASTPNTGELFF. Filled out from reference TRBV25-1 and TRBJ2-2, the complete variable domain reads EADIYQTPRYLVIGTGKKITLECSQTMGHDKMYWYQQDPGMELHLIHYSYGVNSTEKGDLSSESTVSRIRTEHFPLTLESARPSHTSQYLCASTPNTGELFFGEGSRLTVL.

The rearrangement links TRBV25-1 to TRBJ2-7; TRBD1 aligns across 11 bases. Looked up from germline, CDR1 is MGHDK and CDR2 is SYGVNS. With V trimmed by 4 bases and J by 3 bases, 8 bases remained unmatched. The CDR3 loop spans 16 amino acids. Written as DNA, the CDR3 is TGTGCCAGCAGTGGTAAAGGGACAGGGGGATACTACGAGCAGTACTTC. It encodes CASSGKGTGGYYEQYF.

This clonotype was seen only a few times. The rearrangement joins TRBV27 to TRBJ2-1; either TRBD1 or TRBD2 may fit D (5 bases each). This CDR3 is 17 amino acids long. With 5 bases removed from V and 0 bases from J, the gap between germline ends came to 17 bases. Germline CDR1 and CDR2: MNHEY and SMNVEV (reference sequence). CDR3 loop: CASSLKGPAASYNEQFF. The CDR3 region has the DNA TGTGCCAGCAGTCTAAAGGGGCCAGCGGCCTCCTACAATGAGCAGTTCTTC.